The next 19 T cell receptor beta chains were all read from a single sample in a study of T cells in Graves' hyperthyroidism and ophthalmopathy. Amplification of TCR beta CDR3 regions was performed using RNA transcripts as template. The study used the HTBI primer set for a first-round RT-PCR of the TCR CDR3. From the multiplex PCR reads, TCRdb called clonotypes with MiXCR, one entry per CDR3 protein. The data show fewer than 700,000 distinct CDR3 sequences, with 15% to 20% seen just once and 15% to 20% held by the top ten. The sequenced sample was blood. These receptor sequences come from a woman aged 18-30 years with Graves' ophthalmopathy.

The rearrangement uses TRBV27 and TRBJ1-5; no firm D call. The germline V gene has CDR1 MNHEY and CDR2 SMNVEV (reference sequence). V dropped 8 bases and J dropped 0 bases, with 11 bases sitting between them. There are 14 residues in the CDR3. The CDR3 DNA follows: TGTGCCAGCGGGATATCAGTTAGCAATCAGCCCCAGCATTTT. Translation: CASGISVSNQPQHF.

This clonotype appeared many times. This chain joins TRBV7-6 and TRBJ2-1; D perhaps matches TRBD2 (6 bases). Germline V gives CDR1 SGHVS, CDR2 FNYEAQ. Trimming removed 8 bases from V and 9 bases from J, with 14 bases in between. The CDR3 runs 12 residues. CDR3 in amino acids: CASSGLPAEQFF. The CDR3 nucleotides are TGTGCCAGCTCGGGACTCCCTGCTGAGCAGTTCTTC.

This clonotype has just a few counts. The chain combines TRBV4-1 with TRBJ2-5; TRBD1 aligns across 7 bases. The CDR3 contains 17 residues. CDR1 MGHRA and CDR2 YSYEKL come from the germline V gene. Trimming at V came to 2 bases and at J to 2 bases, leaving 11 bases not matched to a gene. In DNA form, the CDR3 reads TGCGCCAGCAGCCAACTTCCGGGACAGTCGGTACAAGAGACCCAGTACTTC. Its protein product is CASSQLPGQSVQETQYF.

The V and J genes are TRBV6-1 and TRBJ2-1; 7 nucleotides align to TRBD2. Per germline, CDR1 MNHNS and CDR2 SASEGT. The CDR3 contains 15 residues. V gave up 6 bases and J gave up 4 bases; unmatched junction bases: 9. CDR3 amino acids: CASSILAEKYNEQFF. CDR3 sequence (DNA): TGTGCCAGCAGCATTCTAGCGGAAAAGTACAATGAGCAGTTCTTC.

This clonotype was recorded at least ten times. The CDR3 bases are TGTGCCATCAGGAACTACCATGACGGGAGGGGATATGGCTACACCTTC. As protein: CAIRNYHDGRGYGYTF. The gene calls are TRBV10-3 and TRBJ1-2; perhaps TRBD1 as D (5 bases). V lost 6 bases and J 5 bases, leaving 22 bases between the germline ends. Germline values: CDR1 ENHRY, CDR2 SYGVKD. The CDR3 loop spans 16 amino acids.

The rearrangement links TRBV2 to TRBJ1-6; a weak D match, TRBD1 (6 bases). V was cut by 5 bases and J by 2 bases, with 10 bases left in between. CDR3 length equals 15 residues. Germline CDR1 SNHLY, CDR2 FYNNEI. This CDR3 reads CASSLDRTYNSPLHF. The CDR3 DNA reads TGTGCCAGCAGTTTAGACAGGACCTATAATTCACCCCTCCACTTT.

This clonotype was observed a few times. V and J are TRBV9 and TRBJ2-1; tentative D call: TRBD1 (5 bases). The CDR3 length is 14 residues. Trimming shortened V by 0 bases and J by 5 bases, and 9 bases separated the two germline ends. The V gene's germline CDR1 is SGDLS and CDR2 YYNGEE. CDR3 nucleotides: TGTGCCAGCAGCGTAGAGGACATTAACAATGAGCAGTTCTTC. This encodes CASSVEDINNEQFF.

This clonotype occurred many times. The chain combines TRBV12-3 or TRBV12-4 with TRBJ2-3; D uncertain. CDR3 length: 13 amino acids. With 6 bases removed from V and 6 bases from J, the gap between germline ends came to 13 bases. CDR3 bases: TGTGCCAGCAGCTTCTCACTGGCGGATACGCAGTATTTT. Amino acid sequence: CASSFSLADTQYF.

The V gene is TRBV19, the J gene TRBJ1-5; 10 positions match TRBD1. Trimming removed 3 bases from V and 3 bases from J; junction bases left unmatched: 11. The CDR3 is 18 residues long. Germline CDR1 is LNHDA and CDR2 is SQIVND (reference sequence). The CDR3 DNA reads TGTGCCAGTAGTATGGGACTCCGGGACAGGGGAGCCAATCAGCCCCAGCATTTT. This gives the protein CASSMGLRDRGANQPQHF.

The chain is built from TRBV14 and TRBJ2-7, with TRBD1 identical over 7 bases. This CDR3 spans 15 amino acids. The V and J ends lost 0 bases and 5 bases, in that order; junction bases with no gene match: 7. Germline V CDR1 and CDR2: SGHDN, FVKESK. The CDR3 DNA reads TGTGCCAGCAGCCAAGAGAGTACCAGGGGGAACGAGCAGTACTTC. Residues: CASSQESTRGNEQYF.

The chain combines TRBV19 with TRBJ1-1; D not resolved. V lost 1 base and J lost 8, with 11 bases in between. CDR1 is LNHDA, CDR2 SQIVND, per germline (reference sequence). The CDR3 spans 13 residues. The CDR3 DNA sequence: TGTGCCAGTAGTATAGGTGGGCCCCCAGAAGCTTTCTTT. This encodes CASSIGGPPEAFF.

This clonotype appeared many times. The chain couples TRBV7-9 to TRBJ1-1; D remains unclear. The V end was cut by 2 bases, the J end by 10 bases, with 8 bases between. The CDR3 has 11 residues. Germline V gives CDR1 SEHNR, CDR2 FQNEAQ (reference sequence). The CDR3 sequence is CASSLTDGAFF. The CDR3 nucleotides are TGTGCCAGCAGCTTAACAGACGGAGCTTTCTTT.

The V and J genes are TRBV10-1 and TRBJ2-5, with D possibly matching TRBD2 (6 bases). V was trimmed by 4 bases and J by 5 bases, leaving 11 bases between them. CDR1 and CDR2 from the germline V gene are WNHNN and SYGVQD (reference sequence). The CDR3 is 13 residues long. The CDR3 DNA reads TGCGCCAGCAGTGTGCGGGATAGGGAGACCCAGTACTTC. Translating gives CASSVRDRETQYF.

This clonotype was detected many times. The CDR3 DNA is TGTGCCAGCAGCCTAGACCCCGGGGGAAAGACCCAGTACTTC. Protein: CASSLDPGGKTQYF. The chain links TRBV7-2 to TRBJ2-5; tentatively, D is TRBD2 (6 bases). Germline V gene lookup returns CDR1 SGHTA and CDR2 FQGNSA. This CDR3 comprises 14 residues. Trimming took off 5 bases at V and 6 bases at J, with 16 bases between the two ends.

CDR3 bases: TGTGCCAGCACCTTCCCCAGGGACAGACTATTCGGGTCTGGAAACACCATATATTTT. It encodes CASTFPRDRLFGSGNTIYF. The rearrangement uses TRBV5-4 and TRBJ1-3; 7 bases agree with TRBD1. The germline CDR1 and CDR2 sequences are SGHNT and YYREEE (reference sequence). The CDR3 is made up of 19 amino acids. V trimming: 6 bases; J trimming: 1 base; junction bases outside the gene matches: 19.

This clonotype was counted many times. The chain links TRBV2 to TRBJ1-2; a weak D match, TRBD1 (5 bases). V shed 6 bases and J shed 6 bases, with 14 bases lying between them. This CDR3 comprises 13 residues. From germline, CDR1 is SNHLY and CDR2 FYNNEI. This chain's CDR3 is CASSAAGYDGYTF. The CDR3 DNA reads TGTGCCAGCAGCGCAGCAGGGTATGATGGCTACACCTTC.

This clonotype was counted ten times or more. This rearrangement joins TRBV28 to TRBJ1-1, with 9 bases lining up with TRBD1. V lost 1 base, J lost 1 base, and 4 bases stayed unmatched. In germline, CDR1 is MDHEN, CDR2 SYDVKM. The CDR3 spans 16 residues. The CDR3 spells CASSLYGDRENTEAFF. The CDR3 DNA is TGTGCCAGCAGTTTATATGGGGACAGGGAGAACACTGAAGCTTTCTTT.

Details on this clonotype: Germline is not matched at one junction end, which may reflect a read error. The chain recombines TRBV20-1 with TRBJ1-1; D not resolved. CDR3 length equals 12 residues. Germline loops: CDR1 DFQATT, CDR2 SNEGSKA (reference sequence). CDR3 loop: CSAVPANTEASF. The CDR3 bases are TGCAGTGCTGTCCCGGCGAACACTGAAGCTTCCTTT.

The chain joins TRBV7-9 to TRBJ2-1; no clear D gene. V dropped 5 bases and J dropped 8 bases, with 10 bases sitting between them. The CDR3 consists of 12 residues. CDR1 SEHNR and CDR2 FQNEAQ come from the germline V gene (reference sequence). The CDR3: CASSPKLDEQFF. The CDR3 region has the DNA TGTGCCAGCAGCCCTAAGCTCGATGAGCAGTTCTTC.